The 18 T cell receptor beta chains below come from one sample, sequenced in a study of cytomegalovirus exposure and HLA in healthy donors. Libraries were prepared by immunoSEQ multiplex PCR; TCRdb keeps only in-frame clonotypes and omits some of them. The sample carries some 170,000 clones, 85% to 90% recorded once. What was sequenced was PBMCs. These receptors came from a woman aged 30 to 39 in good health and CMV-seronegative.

The CDR3 DNA follows: TGTGCCAGCAGCCCCCAACTAAACTATGGCTACACCTTC. Its protein product is CASSPQLNYGYTF. The chain couples TRBV7-2 to TRBJ1-2; D not resolved. The ends were cut back, 5 bases at V and 2 bases at J, with 9 bases in the middle. CDR1 SGHTA and CDR2 FQGNSA come from the germline V gene. CDR3 size: 13 residues. Based on the CDR3 plus reference TRBV7-2 and TRBJ1-2, the full variable domain is GAGVSQSPSNKVTEKGKDVELRCDPISGHTALYWYRQSLGQGLEFLIYFQGNSAPDKSGLPSDRFSAERTGGSVSTLTIQRTQQEDSAVYLCASSPQLNYGYTFGSGTRLTVV.

DNA for the CDR3: TGTGCCAGCAGACTGGGGACAGTCACGAACTACGAGCAGTACTTC. Translated: CASRLGTVTNYEQYF. The chain couples TRBV6-5 to TRBJ2-7; the match to TRBD1 covers 7 bases. CDR1 and CDR2 (germline): MNHEY, SVGAGI. Trimming removed 6 bases from V and 3 bases from J; junction bases left unmatched: 11. The CDR3 contains 15 residues.

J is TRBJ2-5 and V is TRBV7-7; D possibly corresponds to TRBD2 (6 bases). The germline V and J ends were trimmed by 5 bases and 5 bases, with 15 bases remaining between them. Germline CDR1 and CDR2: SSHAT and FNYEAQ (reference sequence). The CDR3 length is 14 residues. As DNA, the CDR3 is TGTGCCAGCAGCCCGAGAGAGGGGAGGGAGACCCAGTACTTC. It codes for CASSPREGRETQYF.

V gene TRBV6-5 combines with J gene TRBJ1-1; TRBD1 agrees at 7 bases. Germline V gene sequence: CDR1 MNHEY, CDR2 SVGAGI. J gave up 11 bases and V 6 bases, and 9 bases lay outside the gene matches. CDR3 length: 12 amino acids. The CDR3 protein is CASSQPTGRAFF. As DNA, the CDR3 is TGTGCCAGCAGCCAACCGACAGGGAGGGCTTTCTTT.

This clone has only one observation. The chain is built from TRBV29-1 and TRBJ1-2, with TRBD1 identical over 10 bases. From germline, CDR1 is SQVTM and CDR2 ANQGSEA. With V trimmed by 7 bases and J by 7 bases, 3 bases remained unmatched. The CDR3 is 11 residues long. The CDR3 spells CSADRGLGYTF. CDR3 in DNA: TGCAGCGCTGACAGGGGGCTTGGCTACACCTTC.

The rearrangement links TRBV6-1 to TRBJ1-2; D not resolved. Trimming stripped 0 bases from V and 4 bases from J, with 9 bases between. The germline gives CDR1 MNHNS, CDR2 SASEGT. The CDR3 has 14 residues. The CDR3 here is CASSEAVGSYGYTF. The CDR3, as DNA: TGTGCCAGCAGTGAAGCAGTGGGCAGCTATGGCTACACCTTC.

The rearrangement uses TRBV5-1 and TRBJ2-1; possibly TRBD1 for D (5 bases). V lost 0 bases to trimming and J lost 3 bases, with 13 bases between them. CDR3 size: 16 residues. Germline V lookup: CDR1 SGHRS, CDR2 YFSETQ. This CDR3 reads CASSLAKDRFYNEQFF. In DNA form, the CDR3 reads TGCGCCAGCAGCTTGGCCAAAGACAGATTCTACAATGAGCAGTTCTTC.

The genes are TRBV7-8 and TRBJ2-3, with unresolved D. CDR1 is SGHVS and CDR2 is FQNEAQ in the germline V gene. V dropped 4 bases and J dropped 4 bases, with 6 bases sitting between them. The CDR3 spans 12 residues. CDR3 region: CASSYYADTQYF. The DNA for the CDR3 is TGTGCCAGCAGCTACTACGCAGATACGCAGTATTTT.

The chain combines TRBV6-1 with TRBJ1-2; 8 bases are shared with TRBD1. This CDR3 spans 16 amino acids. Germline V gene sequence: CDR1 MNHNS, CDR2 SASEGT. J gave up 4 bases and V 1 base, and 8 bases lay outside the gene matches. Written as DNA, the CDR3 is TGTGCCAGCAGTGAAGTCTTTGGACAGGGTGTCTATGGCTACACCTTC. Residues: CASSEVFGQGVYGYTF.

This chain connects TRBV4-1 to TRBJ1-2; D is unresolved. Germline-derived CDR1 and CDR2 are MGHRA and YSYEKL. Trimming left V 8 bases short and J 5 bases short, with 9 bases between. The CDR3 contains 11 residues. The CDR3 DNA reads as TGCGCCAGCTGGGGAGGGTATGGCTACACCTTC. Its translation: CASWGGYGYTF.

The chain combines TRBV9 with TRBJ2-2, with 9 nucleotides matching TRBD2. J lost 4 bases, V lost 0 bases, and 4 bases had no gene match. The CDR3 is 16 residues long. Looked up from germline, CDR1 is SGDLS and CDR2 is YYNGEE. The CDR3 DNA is TGTGCCAGCAGCGTAGCGAGCGGGGGGATCACCGGGGAGCTGTTTTTT. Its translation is CASSVASGGITGELFF.

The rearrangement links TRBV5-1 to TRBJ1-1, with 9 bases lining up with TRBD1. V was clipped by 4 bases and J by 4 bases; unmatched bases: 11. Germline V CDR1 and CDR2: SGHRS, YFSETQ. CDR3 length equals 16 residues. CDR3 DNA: TGCGCCAGCAGCCCCTGGGGACAGGGAATGGGCACTGAAGCTTTCTTT. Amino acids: CASSPWGQGMGTEAFF.

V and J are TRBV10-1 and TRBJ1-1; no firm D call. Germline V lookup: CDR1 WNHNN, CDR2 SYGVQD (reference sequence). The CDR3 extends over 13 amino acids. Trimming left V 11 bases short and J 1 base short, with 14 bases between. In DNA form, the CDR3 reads TGCGCCTCTGCAATAGAAAGGAACACTGAAGCTTTCTTT. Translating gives CASAIERNTEAFF.

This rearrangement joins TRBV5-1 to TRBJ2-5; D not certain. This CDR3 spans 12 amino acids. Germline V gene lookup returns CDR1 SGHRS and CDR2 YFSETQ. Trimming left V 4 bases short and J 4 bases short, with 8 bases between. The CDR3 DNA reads TGCGCCAGCAGCACAGATCGAGAGACCCAGTACTTC. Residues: CASSTDRETQYF.

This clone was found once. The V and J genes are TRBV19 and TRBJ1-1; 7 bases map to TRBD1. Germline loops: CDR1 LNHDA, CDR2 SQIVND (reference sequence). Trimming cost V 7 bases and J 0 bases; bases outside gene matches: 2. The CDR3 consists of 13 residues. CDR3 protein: CASKGQLNTEAFF. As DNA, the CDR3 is TGTGCCAGTAAGGGACAGTTGAACACTGAAGCTTTCTTT.

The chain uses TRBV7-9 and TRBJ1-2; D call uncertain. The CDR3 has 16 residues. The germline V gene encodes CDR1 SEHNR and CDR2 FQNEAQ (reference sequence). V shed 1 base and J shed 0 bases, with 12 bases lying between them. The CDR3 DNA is TGTGCCAGCAGCTTAGGAGCCGCCGAATCTAACTATGGCTACACCTTC. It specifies CASSLGAAESNYGYTF.

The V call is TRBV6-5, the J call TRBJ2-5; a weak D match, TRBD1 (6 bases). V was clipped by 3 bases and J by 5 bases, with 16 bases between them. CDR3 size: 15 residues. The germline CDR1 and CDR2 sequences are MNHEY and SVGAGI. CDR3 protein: CASSYYRGGIETQYF. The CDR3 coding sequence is TGTGCCAGCAGTTATTACAGAGGGGGTATTGAGACCCAGTACTTC.

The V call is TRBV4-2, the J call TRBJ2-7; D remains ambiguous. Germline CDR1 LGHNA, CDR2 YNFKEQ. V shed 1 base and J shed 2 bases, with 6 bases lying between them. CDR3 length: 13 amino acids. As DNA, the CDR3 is TGTGCCAGCAGCCAAGGGCCTGCCTACGAGCAGTACTTC. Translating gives CASSQGPAYEQYF.